This T cell receptor (beta chain) originates from a study of regulatory T cells in long-lasting Graves disease. Points from the study as a whole: The number of shared public clonotypes was higher in persistent patients (2,741) than new patients (966).

Time point denoted: newly diagnosed GD, antithyroid drugs for less than 3 months. Preparation of the TCR library used RNA extracted from PBMCs. Each patient gave 8.5 to 10 milliliters of EDTA-anticoagulated peripheral blood. V gave up 4 bases and J gave up 6 bases; unmatched junction bases: 2. The germline gives CDR1 LGHDT, CDR2 YNNKEL (reference sequence). CDR3 length equals 13 residues. Only a few counts were recorded for this clonotype. What it recognizes is unknown. Construction of the TCR beta libraries employed iRepertoire HTBI primers in conjunction with Arm-PCR of CDR3 regions. MiXCR, applied by TCRdb to the multiplex PCR reads, yields one record per CDR3 protein. The table includes 350,000 to 500,000 distinct CDR3 sequences, 14% detected once. This sample also belongs to another study, concerning T cells in Graves' hyperthyroidism and ophthalmopathy. From that study: The HTBI primer set drove a first-round RT-PCR of the TCR CDR3.

The source is a woman between 45 and 60 years old with Graves disease. V and J are TRBV3-1 and TRBJ2-1; 8 nucleotides align to TRBD1. The sequences come from peripheral blood mononuclear cells (PBMCs), collected at new diagnosis, from a patient treated with antithyroid drugs. The CDR3 protein is CASSPTGVNEQFF. The CDR3 DNA follows: TGTGCCAGCAGCCCGACAGGGGTCAATGAGCAGTTCTTC.